This is a list of T cell receptor beta chains from one sample in a study of blood T cell repertoires in COVID-19. Assay used: immunoSEQ multiplex PCR; TCRdb lists only in-frame clones, some missing. This table has 200,000 to 250,000 clones, 80% to 90% appearing once. Source material: peripheral blood. Receptors originate from a man over 45 who had recovered from COVID-19. CDR3s include the opening cysteine and the closing phenylalanine or tryptophan. The D gene is left open where the match is weak. Where a row states a size, it is once, few, many or the class of an expanded clone; other rows omit it.

size: NA; V: TRBV6-5; D: TRBD2; J: TRBJ2-3; DNA: TGTGCCAGCAGTTTCTTTAGCGGGACTAGCACAGATACGCAGTATTTT; CDR3: CASSFFSGTSTDTQYF
size: NA; V: TRBV7-8; D: TRBD1; J: TRBJ2-5; DNA: TGTGCCAGCAGCTTGGGACAGGTACAAGAGACCCAGTACTTC; CDR3: CASSLGQVQETQYF
size: NA; V: TRBV27; D: NA; J: TRBJ2-7; DNA: TGTGCCACCAGGGGGACGGAGACAGGGAGGTACGAGCAGTACTTC; CDR3: CATRGTETGRYEQYF
size: once; V: TRBV11-2; D: NA; J: TRBJ1-6; DNA: TGTGCCAGCAGCTTAGGGGCAGAAAGGAATTCACCCCTCCACTTT; CDR3: CASSLGAERNSPLHF
size: NA; V: TRBV6-5; D: TRBD1; J: TRBJ2-5; DNA: TGTGCCACCAGACAGGGGCAAGAGACCCAGTACTTC; CDR3: CATRQGQETQYF
size: NA; V: TRBV6-1; D: TRBD1; J: TRBJ1-1; DNA: TGTGCCAGCAGTCCTAGGGGGGACAGGAATGCTTTCTTT; CDR3: CASSPRGDRNAFF
size: NA; V: TRBV19; D: NA; J: TRBJ1-5; DNA: TGTGCCAGTTCCATCCGACAGCCCAGTGAGAATCAGCCCCAGCATTTT; CDR3: CASSIRQPSENQPQHF
size: NA; V: TRBV4-1; D: TRBD2; J: TRBJ2-2; DNA: TGCGCCAGCAGCCAGATGCCGGGACTAGCGGGAGAGGGCGGGGAGCTGTTTTTT; CDR3: CASSQMPGLAGEGGELFF
size: NA; V: TRBV30; D: NA; J: TRBJ2-1; DNA: TGTGCCTGGAGTCCTCAGGCGACCCACTACAATGAGCAGTTCTTC; CDR3: CAWSPQATHYNEQFF
size: NA; V: TRBV5-1; D: TRBD1; J: TRBJ2-7; DNA: TGCGCCAGCAGCCCCCGGGACAGTGAGCAGTACTTC; CDR3: CASSPRDSEQYF
size: NA; V: TRBV28; D: NA; J: TRBJ2-4; DNA: TGTGCCAGCAGTTTCGCGGAGGGCCGAGTGAACATTCAGTACTTC; CDR3: CASSFAEGRVNIQYF
size: NA; V: TRBV6-5; D: NA; J: TRBJ2-1; DNA: TGTGCCAGCAGGAATCGCCGGGTCCTCGAGTTCTTC; CDR3: CASRNRRVLEFF
size: NA; V: TRBV6-1; D: NA; J: TRBJ1-1; DNA: TGTGCCAGCAGTGAATTGGACCGGGGTGGCACTGAAGCTTTCTTT; CDR3: CASSELDRGGTEAFF
size: NA; V: TRBV10-1; D: TRBD1; J: TRBJ2-7; DNA: TGCGCCAGCAGCTTCCGGAGAGGACAGGGGGCGACGGAGCAGTACTTC; CDR3: CASSFRRGQGATEQYF
size: NA; V: TRBV30; D: TRBD1; J: TRBJ2-2; DNA: TGTGCCTGGAGTCCCCAAATCACAGGGGCCGGGGAGCTGTTTTTT; CDR3: CAWSPQITGAGELFF
size: NA; V: TRBV5-1; D: NA; J: TRBJ2-3; DNA: TGCGCCAGCAGCTTGGCAGGGATGTTGGCAGATACGCAGTATTTT; CDR3: CASSLAGMLADTQYF
size: NA; V: TRBV11-2; D: TRBD1; J: TRBJ2-7; DNA: TGTGCCAGCAGTTCAACAGGGGGGACCTACGAGCAGTACTTC; CDR3: CASSSTGGTYEQYF
size: NA; V: TRBV6-5; D: TRBD1; J: TRBJ2-7; DNA: TGTGCCAGCAGGAGGGACAGCGTAGTCTACGAGCAGTACTTC; CDR3: CASRRDSVVYEQYF
size: NA; V: TRBV3-1/TRBV3-2; D: NA; J: TRBJ2-1; DNA: TGTGCCAGCAGCCAAGCCGAACTAGCCAAGGGTGAGCAGTTCTTC; CDR3: CASSQAELAKGEQFF
size: NA; V: TRBV15; D: NA; J: TRBJ2-3; DNA: TGTGCCACCAGCCCAGGGGTCCCCACAGATACGCAGTATTTT; CDR3: CATSPGVPTDTQYF
size: once; V: TRBV2; D: NA; J: TRBJ2-2; DNA: TGTGCCAGCAGAGCCGGACAGAACACCGGGGAGCTGTTTTTT; CDR3: CASRAGQNTGELFF
size: NA; V: TRBV2; D: TRBD1; J: TRBJ1-2; DNA: TGTGCCAGCAGCGCCGACAGGGTTGGCTATGGCTACACCTTC; CDR3: CASSADRVGYGYTF
size: NA; V: TRBV7-9; D: NA; J: TRBJ1-6; DNA: TGTGCCAGCAGCTTAGCAGGAGCCCGGAATTCACCCCTCCACTTT; CDR3: CASSLAGARNSPLHF
size: once; V: TRBV9; D: TRBD2; J: TRBJ2-1; DNA: TGTGCCAGCAGCCCCTCCCCTAGCGGGAGGGCTTGGGGTGAGCAGTTCTTC; CDR3: CASSPSPSGRAWGEQFF
size: NA; V: TRBV19; D: NA; J: TRBJ1-1; DNA: TGTGCCAGTAGTAATGGGGGACTTATGAACACTGAAGCTTTCTTT; CDR3: CASSNGGLMNTEAFF
size: NA; V: TRBV7-8; D: TRBD2; J: TRBJ2-5; DNA: TGTGCCAGCAGCCGGGCCGGGACTATTCGCCAAGAGACCCAGTACTTC; CDR3: CASSRAGTIRQETQYF
size: NA; V: TRBV7-2; D: NA; J: TRBJ1-1; DNA: TGTGCCAGCAGCTTTAACACCCTCATGAACACTGAAGCTTTCTTT; CDR3: CASSFNTLMNTEAFF
size: NA; V: TRBV6-1; D: NA; J: TRBJ2-4; DNA: TGTGCCAGCAGTGACGCGGGACCGCTCATTCAGTACTTC; CDR3: CASSDAGPLIQYF
size: once; V: TRBV10-1; D: NA; J: TRBJ2-3; DNA: TGCGCCAGCAGTGAATTGGGGCCAGATACGCAGTATTTT; CDR3: CASSELGPDTQYF
size: NA; V: TRBV6-1; D: TRBD1; J: TRBJ2-2; DNA: TGTGCCAGCAGTGAAATAACAGGGGTGGGCACCGGGGAGCTGTTTTTT; CDR3: CASSEITGVGTGELFF
size: NA; V: TRBV27; D: NA; J: TRBJ2-3; DNA: TGTGCCAGCAGTCTGGACTATGGGGAGCAGTATTTT; CDR3: CASSLDYGEQYF
size: NA; V: TRBV5-4; D: NA; J: TRBJ1-4; DNA: TGTGCCAGCAGCTCCCGTAACACGGGGGATGAAAAACTGTTTTTT; CDR3: CASSSRNTGDEKLFF
size: NA; V: TRBV14; D: NA; J: TRBJ2-4; DNA: TGTGCCAGCAGCCCCGGGTCCGTACCTAAAAACATTCAGTACTTC; CDR3: CASSPGSVPKNIQYF
size: NA; V: TRBV6-1; D: NA; J: TRBJ2-3; DNA: TGTGCCAGCAGTGAAAGACTGCCTTTTAGAACAGATACGCAGTATTTT; CDR3: CASSERLPFRTDTQYF
size: NA; V: TRBV27; D: TRBD2; J: TRBJ2-2; DNA: TGTGCCAGCAGTTTATTGGCGGGAGGGGGCACCGGGGAGCTGTTTTTT; CDR3: CASSLLAGGGTGELFF
size: NA; V: TRBV4-1; D: NA; J: TRBJ2-2; DNA: TGCGCCAGCAGCCAGACTCTTAGCGGAGGGGCCGGGGAGCTGTTTTTT; CDR3: CASSQTLSGGAGELFF
size: once; V: TRBV4-1; D: NA; J: TRBJ2-1; DNA: TGCGCCAGCAGCCAAGATTGGCAGGTCTACAATGAGCAGTTCTTC; CDR3: CASSQDWQVYNEQFF
size: NA; V: TRBV18; D: TRBD1; J: TRBJ1-5; DNA: TGTGCCAGCTCACCATTACAGGGGGCCAATCAGCCCCAGCATTTT; CDR3: CASSPLQGANQPQHF
size: NA; V: TRBV30; D: TRBD1; J: TRBJ2-1; DNA: TGTGCCTGGGTTACGCAGGGGGTCAATGAGCAGTTCTTC; CDR3: CAWVTQGVNEQFF
size: NA; V: TRBV2; D: TRBD2; J: TRBJ2-1; DNA: TGTGCCAGCAAATTTGGGACTAGCGGACCGTACAATGAGCAGTTCTTC; CDR3: CASKFGTSGPYNEQFF
size: NA; V: TRBV2; D: TRBD1; J: TRBJ1-5; DNA: TGTGCCAGCAGTGAAGGTCAGGGGGCCAATCAGCCCCAGCATTTT; CDR3: CASSEGQGANQPQHF
size: NA; V: TRBV15; D: TRBD2; J: TRBJ2-1; DNA: TGTGCCACCAGCAGAGCTAGCGGAGGCTACAATGAGCAGTTCTTC; CDR3: CATSRASGGYNEQFF
size: NA; V: TRBV3-1/TRBV3-2; D: TRBD1; J: TRBJ1-1; DNA: TGTGCCAGCAGCCAAGGGTTGGACAGGAGGACTGAAGCTTTCTTT; CDR3: CASSQGLDRRTEAFF
size: NA; V: TRBV7-9; D: NA; J: TRBJ1-5; DNA: TGTGCCAGCAGCTTAACAGGAAGCCAGCCCCAGCATTTT; CDR3: CASSLTGSQPQHF
size: NA; V: TRBV7-2; D: TRBD2; J: TRBJ2-7; DNA: TGTGCCAGCAGCTTACTAGCGGGTACCTACGAGCAGTACTTC; CDR3: CASSLLAGTYEQYF
size: NA; V: TRBV3-1/TRBV3-2; D: NA; J: TRBJ1-1; DNA: TGTGCCAGCAGCCCCGGGATCCAAGGGAACACTGAAGCTTTCTTT; CDR3: CASSPGIQGNTEAFF
size: NA; V: TRBV18; D: TRBD1; J: TRBJ1-2; DNA: TGTGCCAGCTCAAAGACAGGGAATGGCTACACCTTC; CDR3: CASSKTGNGYTF
size: NA; V: TRBV18; D: TRBD1; J: TRBJ1-1; DNA: TGTGCCAGCTCATCTAACAGGGGATTGAACACTGAAGCTTTCTTT; CDR3: CASSSNRGLNTEAFF
size: NA; V: TRBV19; D: NA; J: TRBJ2-7; DNA: TGTGCCAGCCAGCGGGCCCATCAAGCCTACGAGCAGTACTTC; CDR3: CASQRAHQAYEQYF
size: NA; V: TRBV30; D: NA; J: TRBJ2-7; DNA: TGTGCCTGGAGTGCGGGGAGGAGCGAGCAGTACTTC; CDR3: CAWSAGRSEQYF
size: NA; V: TRBV3-1/TRBV3-2; D: NA; J: TRBJ1-1; DNA: TGTGCCAGCAGCCGCATGCGGAACACTGAAGCTTTCTTT; CDR3: CASSRMRNTEAFF